These 3 T cell receptor beta chains were sequenced from one sample in a study of CD8+CD57+ T cells in acquired aplastic anemia (dated by TCRdb to the late 2010s). Sequencing used an Illumina HiSeq 2000. Genomic DNA was used as template for profiling of TCR beta VDJ combinations and CDR3 sequences. TCRdb reanalyzed the raw reads on its own, using fastp at Q25 for trimming and MiXCR for clone calling, and kept in-frame beta chains. Rows with one shared CDR3 protein collapse into an entry with the most common genes and DNA. The sample includes 120,000 or so distinct CDR3 sequences, with 48% observed a single time. Roughly 2.6% of the sample goes to the ten largest clones. Sequenced sample: sorted CD4+, CD8+, or CD8+CD57+ T cells (not recorded which) from PBMCs. These TCRs come from a human donor in good health, serving as a control.

The V call is TRBV11-2, the J call TRBJ2-5; D perhaps matches TRBD1 (5 bases). This CDR3 contains 18 residues. In germline, CDR1 is SGHAT, CDR2 FQNNGV. V gave up 6 bases and J gave up 7 bases, with 30 bases separating them. CDR3 protein: CASSQTNSGHPASGTQYF. CDR3 coding DNA: TGTGCCAGCAGTCAGACAAACTCTGGACACCCTGCGTCTGGGACCCAGTACTTC.

The rearrangement links TRBV10-3 to TRBJ1-2; D gene unclear. The CDR3 totals 17 residues. Germline V lookup: CDR1 ENHRY, CDR2 SYGVKD. With 3 bases removed from V and 4 bases from J, the gap between germline ends came to 21 bases. The CDR3 DNA reads TGTGCCATCAGTGATAACCGGCCCCGGCCTGATCCCTATGGCTACACCTTC. It is translated as CAISDNRPRPDPYGYTF.

The rearrangement joins TRBV7-8 to TRBJ2-5, with a tentative D call TRBD2 (5 bases). Germline CDR1 is SGHVS and CDR2 is FQNEAQ. This CDR3 is 13 amino acids long. The germline V and J ends were trimmed by 3 bases and 5 bases, with 10 bases remaining between them. DNA of the CDR3: TGTGCCAGCAGCTTCTCGGCGGGTGAGACCCAGTACTTC. Protein sequence: CASSFSAGETQYF.